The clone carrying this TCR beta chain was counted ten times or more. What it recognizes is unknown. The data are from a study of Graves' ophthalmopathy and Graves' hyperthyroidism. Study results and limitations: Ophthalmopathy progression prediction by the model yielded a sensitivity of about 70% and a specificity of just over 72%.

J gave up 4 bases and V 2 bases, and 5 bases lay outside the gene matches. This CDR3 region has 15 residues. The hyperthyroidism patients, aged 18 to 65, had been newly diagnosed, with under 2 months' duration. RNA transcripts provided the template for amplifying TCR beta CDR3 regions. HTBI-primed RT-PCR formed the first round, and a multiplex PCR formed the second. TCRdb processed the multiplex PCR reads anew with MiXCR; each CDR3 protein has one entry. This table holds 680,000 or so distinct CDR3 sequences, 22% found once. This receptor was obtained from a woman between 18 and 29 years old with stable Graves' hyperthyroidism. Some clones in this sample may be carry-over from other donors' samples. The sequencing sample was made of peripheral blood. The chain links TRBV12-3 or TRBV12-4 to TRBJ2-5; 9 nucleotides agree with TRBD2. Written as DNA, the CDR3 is TGTGCCAGCAGTTTATGGGGCGGGGGGGCAGAGACCCAGTACTTC. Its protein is CASSLWGGGAETQYF.